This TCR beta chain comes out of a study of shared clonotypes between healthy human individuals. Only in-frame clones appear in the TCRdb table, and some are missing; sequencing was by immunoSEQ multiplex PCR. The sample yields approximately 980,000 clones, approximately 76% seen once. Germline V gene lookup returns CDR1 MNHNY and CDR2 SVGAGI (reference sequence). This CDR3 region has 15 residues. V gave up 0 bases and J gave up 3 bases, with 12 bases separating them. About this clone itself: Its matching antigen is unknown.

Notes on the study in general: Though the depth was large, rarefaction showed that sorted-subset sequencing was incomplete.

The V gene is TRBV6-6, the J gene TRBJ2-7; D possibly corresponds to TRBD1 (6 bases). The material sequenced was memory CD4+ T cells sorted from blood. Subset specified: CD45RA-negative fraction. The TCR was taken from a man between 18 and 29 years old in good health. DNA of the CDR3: TGTGCCAGCAGTTACTCGAGTACAGGGAACTACGAGCAGTACTTC. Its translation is CASSYSSTGNYEQYF.